This is a list of T cell receptor beta chains from one sample in a study of cytomegalovirus exposure and HLA in healthy donors. This table comes from immunoSEQ multiplex PCR, and its TCRdb copy is limited to in-frame clones, with some not included. The sample totals roughly 100,000 clones; its top ten clones hold about 0.59%. The specimen sequenced was PBMCs. The receptors derive from a man aged 45-65 years in good health and CMV-seronegative. Each CDR3 is given with its conserved first and last residue. D genes are given only for firm matches.

TRBD2,TRBV18,TRBJ2-3,CASSTSGAIDTQYF,TGTGCCAGCTCAACTAGCGGGGCAATAGATACGCAGTATTTT
-,TRBV5-1,TRBJ2-2,CASNSAETGELFF,TGCGCCAGCAACTCCGCGGAGACCGGGGAGCTGTTTTTT
-,TRBV27,TRBJ2-7,CASSQDSSYEQYF,TGTGCCAGCAGTCAGGACAGTTCCTACGAGCAGTACTTC
-,TRBV4-2,TRBJ2-1,CASSSLVNEQFF,TGTGCCAGCAGCTCCCTTGTCAATGAGCAGTTCTTC
-,TRBV18,TRBJ2-4,CASSPGRAKNIQYF,TGTGCCAGCTCACCCGGGAGAGCCAAAAACATTCAGTACTTC
-,TRBV6-5,TRBJ1-4,CASSRGGWDEKLFF,TGTGCCAGCAGTAGGGGGGGATGGGATGAAAAACTGTTTTTT
TRBD1,TRBV4-1,TRBJ1-5,CASSQGQGLGPQHF,TGCGCCAGCAGCCAAGGACAGGGGTTAGGACCCCAGCATTTT
TRBD2,TRBV4-3,TRBJ2-3,CASSQRASGTDTQYF,TGCGCCAGCAGCCAGCGGGCTAGCGGGACAGATACGCAGTATTTT
-,TRBV5-1,TRBJ1-2,CASSSTAGYSF,TGCGCCAGCAGCTCGACAGCTGGCTACTCCTTC
-,TRBV6-5,TRBJ1-1,CASSQGHLKSTEAFF,TGTGCCAGCAGTCAGGGACACCTAAAGAGCACTGAAGCTTTCTTT
-,TRBV7-9,TRBJ2-7,CASSPPDRGSEQYF,TGTGCCAGCAGCCCCCCCGACCGGGGTAGCGAGCAGTACTTC
TRBD1,TRBV7-7,TRBJ2-2,CASRTGTANTGELFF,TGTGCTAGCAGAACCGGGACAGCGAACACCGGGGAGCTGTTTTTT
-,TRBV9,TRBJ1-2,CASSADSFYGYTF,TGTGCCAGCAGCGCTGACAGTTTCTATGGCTACACCTTC
-,TRBV5-6,TRBJ2-6,CASSFTFSGANVLTF,TGTGCCAGCAGCTTCACTTTCTCTGGGGCCAACGTCCTGACTTTC
-,TRBV25-1,TRBJ1-1,CASSLTGGRTEAFF,TGTGCCAGCAGCTTGACTGGGGGGAGGACTGAAGCTTTCTTT
-,TRBV2,TRBJ1-5,CASTTGYQPQHF,TGTGCCAGCACCACAGGGTATCAGCCCCAGCATTTT
-,TRBV18,TRBJ1-5,CASSPQNSNQPQHF,TGTGCCAGCTCACCCCAAAATAGCAATCAGCCCCAGCATTTT
-,TRBV5-1,TRBJ2-2,CASSLGPGYTGELFF,TGCGCCAGCAGCTTGGGTCCGGGGTACACCGGGGAGCTGTTTTTT
-,TRBV6-1,TRBJ1-2,CASSEAGDLDGYTF,TGTGCCAGCAGTGAAGCAGGGGATTTAGACGGCTACACCTTC
-,TRBV6-6,TRBJ2-2,CASILSGYTGELFF,TGTGCCAGCATTCTCAGCGGTTACACCGGGGAGCTGTTTTTT
-,TRBV6-5,TRBJ2-3,CASTRPGDTQYF,TGTGCCAGCACCCGGCCGGGAGATACGCAGTATTTT
-,TRBV6-6,TRBJ1-3,CASSTPQGSRNTIYF,TGTGCCAGCAGTACCCCACAGGGTTCGAGGAACACCATATATTTT
TRBD1,TRBV5-1,TRBJ2-7,CASSPSGTGGGEQYF,TGCGCCAGCAGCCCATCCGGGACAGGGGGCGGAGAGCAGTACTTC
-,TRBV11-1,TRBJ2-1,CASSLSRIGNEQFF,TGTGCCAGCAGCTTAAGCAGGATCGGCAATGAGCAGTTCTTC
TRBD1,TRBV18,TRBJ1-2,CASSPAGQGANYGYTF,TGTGCCAGCTCACCAGCCGGACAGGGGGCGAACTATGGCTACACCTTC
-,TRBV5-1,TRBJ1-1,CASSLERLWNTEAFF,TGCGCCAGCAGCTTGGAGAGACTTTGGAACACTGAAGCTTTCTTT
-,TRBV9,TRBJ1-1,CASSASPNTEAFF,TGTGCCAGCAGCGCGTCTCCGAACACTGAAGCTTTCTTT
-,TRBV27,TRBJ1-1,CASSSLGRDTEAFF,TGTGCCAGCAGTTCCCTCGGGAGGGACACTGAAGCTTTCTTT
TRBD1,TRBV9,TRBJ2-7,CASSVGTGDRGEQYF,TGTGCCAGCAGCGTCGGGACAGGGGACCGGGGCGAGCAGTACTTC
-,TRBV6-6,TRBJ1-6,CASSKLSSYNSPLHF,TGTGCCAGCAGTAAGCTTAGCTCCTATAATTCACCCCTCCACTTT
-,TRBV18,TRBJ2-2,CASSPRGNTGELFF,TGTGCCAGCTCACCCAGGGGGAACACCGGGGAGCTGTTTTTT
-,TRBV6-1,TRBJ2-4,CASSEGAMTAKNIQYF,TGTGCCAGCAGTGAAGGGGCAATGACAGCCAAAAACATTCAGTACTTC
TRBD2,TRBV6-6,TRBJ2-7,CASSYFSSGSDEQYF,TGTGCCAGCAGTTACTTTTCTAGCGGGAGCGACGAGCAGTACTTC
TRBD1,TRBV27,TRBJ2-5,CASSLVTGGKTQYF,TGTGCCAGCAGTTTAGTCACAGGGGGCAAGACCCAGTACTTC
TRBD2,TRBV29-1,TRBJ2-7,CSVTSGGTTAYEQYF,TGCAGCGTGACTAGCGGGGGGACTACCGCCTACGAGCAGTACTTC
-,TRBV11-3,TRBJ2-2,CASNLDSNTGELFF,TGTGCCAGCAACCTGGACTCGAACACCGGGGAGCTGTTTTTT
-,TRBV6-5,TRBJ2-5,CASSYSAGTQYF,TGTGCCAGCAGTTATAGCGCCGGCACTCAGTACTTC
-,TRBV7-9,TRBJ2-7,CASSLGGGGKEQYF,TGTGCCAGCAGCTTAGGTGGGGGCGGAAAGGAGCAGTACTTC
-,TRBV11-2,TRBJ2-7,CASSFRQVEQYF,TGTGCCAGCAGCTTTAGACAAGTCGAGCAGTACTTC
TRBD2,TRBV27,TRBJ2-2,CASSSRLAGGPLNTGELFF,TGTGCCAGCAGTTCCCGACTAGCGGGAGGACCCTTAAACACCGGGGAGCTGTTTTTT
TRBD1,TRBV28,TRBJ2-7,CASRSPGQGSYEQYF,TGTGCCAGCAGGTCACCGGGACAGGGATCCTACGAGCAGTACTTC
TRBD1,TRBV7-2,TRBJ2-1,CASSLDRDQGGEQFF,TGTGCCAGCAGTTTGGACAGGGATCAGGGGGGTGAGCAGTTCTTC